This T cell receptor beta chain was captured by sequencing in a study of T cells in Graves' hyperthyroidism and ophthalmopathy. Study-wide context: Peripheral blood specimens were obtained at initial diagnosis, prior to any treatment.

Uncontrolled infection, other autoimmune disease, pregnancy or lactation barred patients from enrollment. Each diagnosis drew on symptoms, thyroxine, TRAb, thyroid ultrasound and orbital computed tomography findings. This clonotype was observed a few times. The TCR beta CDR3 regions underwent amplification using RNA transcripts as the source. A set of HTBI primers served as the primers for a first-round RT-PCR of the TCR CDR3. TCRdb used MiXCR to reprocess the multiplex PCR reads, holding one entry per CDR3 protein. This table holds over 500,000 distinct CDR3 sequences, 15% to 20% found once. Germline V gene lookup returns CDR1 DFQATT and CDR2 SNEGSKA (reference sequence). The length of the CDR3 is 13 residues. V gave up 1 base and J gave up 4 bases, with 10 bases separating them.

This receptor was taken from a woman aged 25-40 years with Graves' ophthalmopathy. Sequencing was done on a sample of blood. V and J are TRBV20-1 and TRBJ2-5, with D possibly being TRBD2 (5 bases). The CDR3 loop reads CSARVTSGETQYF. CDR3 nucleotides: TGCAGTGCTAGAGTTACTAGTGGAGAGACCCAGTACTTC.